This T cell receptor beta chain was captured by sequencing in a study of tumor and adjacent non-tumor tissue in lung cancer. Study-wide points: TCR diversity was significantly greater in tumor than normal lung tissue.

This clonotype was picked up many times. Antigen specificity is unknown. RNA was extracted from bulk tissue without any cell sorting. More than 3 cm separated this lung sample from the edge of the tumor. Newly diagnosed lung cancer patients had thoracic surgery in China, August–late 2014, without prior chemotherapy. A modified ARM-PCR protocol with three rounds of nested PCR amplified TCRbeta. TCRdb re-called the multiplex PCR reads through MiXCR, storing one row per CDR3 protein. This sample carries some 100,000 distinct CDR3 sequences, 65% of them seen once, and the ten largest clones take roughly a fifth. Germline CDR1 is LGHNA and CDR2 is YNFKEQ. V was pared by 3 bases and J by 4 bases, with 11 bases of the junction left unmatched. The CDR3 length is 17 residues.

The genes are TRBV4-2 and TRBJ2-3, with TRBD2 identical over 9 bases. Sequencing input: distant non-tumor lung tissue. This TCR derives from a man younger than 40 with non-small cell lung cancer. This CDR3 is CASSHTPGLANADTQYF. The CDR3 DNA reads TGTGCCAGCAGCCATACACCGGGACTAGCTAACGCAGATACGCAGTATTTT.